This T cell receptor beta chain was documented in a study of shared clonotypes between healthy human individuals. Across the whole study: Aged 18 to 49, the donors were two women and three men.

The CDR3 spans 15 residues. V was clipped by 2 bases and J by 4 bases, with 14 bases between them. Germline CDR1 is MNHNS and CDR2 is SASEGT. In regard to this clone: Its antigen is unknown.

Study findings and constraints: Represented diversity, genetic and exposure-history alike, was limited by few donors.

Genomic DNA belonging to each subset was distributed in equal measure over several immunoSEQ plates. The assay was immunoSEQ multiplex PCR, and TCRdb's table has in-frame clones only and misses some. Found here are around 430,000 clones, 79% of them singletons; the top ten hold less than 15%. Donors, without exception, were Caucasian adults residing in Nashville, Tennessee. The source is a woman aged 40 to 50 in good health. Some clones in this sample may be carry-over from other donors' samples. J is TRBJ2-5 and V is TRBV6-1; TRBD1 or TRBD2 may be the D gene (5 bases each). Sequenced material: PBMCs. CDR3 sequence reads: CASSEIGTRTETQYF. In DNA form, the CDR3 reads TGTGCCAGCAGTGAAATCGGGACCCGGACAGAGACCCAGTACTTC.